This T cell receptor (beta chain) came from a study of cytomegalovirus exposure and HLA in healthy donors. The study's findings and limits: Rarity held for most TCR sequences, but there were some public TCRs that occurred in many donors. The later analysis indicated that the majority of CMV-associated TCR beta chains appeared HLA-restricted.

PCR used 60 Vbeta primers and 13 Jbeta primers. In the authors' methods: Roughly 10 million shared chains were among 80 million or so unique TCR beta chains counted in a later analysis. The data were produced by immunoSEQ multiplex PCR, yet TCRdb's version contains in-frame clones alone and is incomplete. V and J calls and clone size are copied from that table; D and trimming were computed from the DNA. The sample has 150,000 to 200,000 clones; over 60% are singletons. Donors were ostensibly healthy at sampling, although undocumented immune exposures were probable. CDR1 is SGHRS and CDR2 is YFSETQ in the germline V gene. J gave up 7 bases and V 0 bases, and 9 bases lay outside the gene matches. The CDR3 contains 17 residues. A word on this clone: Its antigen remains unidentified.

The V call is TRBV5-1, the J call TRBJ2-1, with TRBD2 matching over 11 bases. The clonotype originates from a woman younger than 45 in good health and CMV-seronegative. Sequences were obtained from PBMCs. CDR3 in amino acids: CASSLGPLAGDSNEQFF. CDR3 in DNA: TGCGCCAGCAGCTTGGGCCCACTAGCGGGAGATTCGAATGAGCAGTTCTTC.